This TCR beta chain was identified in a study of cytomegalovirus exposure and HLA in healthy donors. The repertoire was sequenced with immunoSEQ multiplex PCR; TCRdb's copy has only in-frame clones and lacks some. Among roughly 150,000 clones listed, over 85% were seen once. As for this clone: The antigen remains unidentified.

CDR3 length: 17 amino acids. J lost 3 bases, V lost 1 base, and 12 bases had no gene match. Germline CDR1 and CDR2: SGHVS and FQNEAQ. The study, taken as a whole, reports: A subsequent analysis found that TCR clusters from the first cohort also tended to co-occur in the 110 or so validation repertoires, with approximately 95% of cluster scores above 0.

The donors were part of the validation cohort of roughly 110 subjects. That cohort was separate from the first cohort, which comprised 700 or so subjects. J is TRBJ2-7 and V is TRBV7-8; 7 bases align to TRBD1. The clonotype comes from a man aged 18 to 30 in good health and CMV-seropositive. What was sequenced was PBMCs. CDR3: CASSLGQGVVFLYEQYF. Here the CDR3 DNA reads TGTGCCAGCAGCTTAGGGCAGGGGGTAGTTTTTCTCTACGAGCAGTACTTC.